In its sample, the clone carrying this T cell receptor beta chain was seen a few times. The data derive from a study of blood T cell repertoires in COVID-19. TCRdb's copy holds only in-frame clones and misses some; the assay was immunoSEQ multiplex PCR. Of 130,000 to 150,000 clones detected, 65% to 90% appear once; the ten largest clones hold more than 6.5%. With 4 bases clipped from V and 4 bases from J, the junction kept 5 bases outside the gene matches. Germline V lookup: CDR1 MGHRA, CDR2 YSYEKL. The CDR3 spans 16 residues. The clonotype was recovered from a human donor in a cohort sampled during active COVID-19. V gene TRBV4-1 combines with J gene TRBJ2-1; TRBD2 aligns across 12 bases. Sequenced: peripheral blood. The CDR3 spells CASSRRTSGTYNEQFF. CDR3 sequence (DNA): TGCGCCAGCAGCCGCCGGACTAGCGGGACATACAATGAGCAGTTCTTC.